What follows are 9 T cell receptor beta chains derived from one specimen sequenced in a study of shared clonotypes between healthy human individuals. Sequencing was performed with immunoSEQ multiplex PCR; in TCRdb, only in-frame clones are kept and a portion is missing. The sample yields about 2.4 million clones, roughly 92% seen once. The sequenced sample consisted of naive CD4+ T cells sorted from blood. As for subset: CD45RA+ positively selected. These receptors were obtained from a man aged 18 to 29 in good health.

This sequence joins TRBV2 and TRBJ2-4, with D perhaps matching TRBD2 (6 bases). Germline CDR1 SNHLY, CDR2 FYNNEI. The CDR3 spans 18 residues. The V gene lost 5 bases and the J gene lost 0 bases, with 20 bases spanning the gap. The CDR3 nucleotides are TGTGCCAGCAGTCAAAGCGTTGGAGGGATCCTAGCCAAAAACATTCAGTACTTC. Residues: CASSQSVGGILAKNIQYF.

The chain is built from TRBV9 and TRBJ2-5, with TRBD2 matching over 8 bases. The junction had 5 bases not matched to a gene; V was cut back by 3 bases and J by 4 bases. The CDR3 runs 14 residues. The germline V gene encodes CDR1 SGDLS and CDR2 YYNGEE. In nucleotides, the CDR3 is TGTGCCAGCAGCGCGGGGGGGCTCAGAGAGACCCAGTACTTC. It encodes CASSAGGLRETQYF. The entire variable domain, with the rest obtained from reference TRBV9 and TRBJ2-5, is as follows: DSGVTQTPKHLITATGQRVTLRCSPRSGDLSVYWYQQSLDQGLQFLIQYYNGEERAKGNILERFSAQQFPDLHSELNLSSLELGDSALYFCASSAGGLRETQYFGPGTRLLVL.

The chain recombines TRBV11-1 with TRBJ2-7, with D unresolved. In germline, CDR1 is SGHAT, CDR2 FQDESV (reference sequence). This CDR3 spans 13 amino acids. Trimming took 5 bases from V and 2 from J, leaving 10 bases between them. The DNA of the CDR3 is TGTGCCAGCAGCCCCCCCGGCACCTACGAGCAGTACTTC. It codes for CASSPPGTYEQYF. Variable domain in full (rest from reference TRBV11-1 and TRBJ2-7): EAEVAQSPRYKITEKSQAVAFWCDPISGHATLYWYRQILGQGPELLVQFQDESVVDDSQLPKDRFSAERLKGVDSTLKIQPAELGDSAMYLCASSPPGTYEQYFGPGTRLTVT.

This clone was detected once. The chain couples TRBV7-9 to TRBJ2-5; 9 bases map to TRBD2. From germline, CDR1 is SEHNR and CDR2 FQNEAQ (reference sequence). V lost 3 bases to trimming and J lost 1 base; unmatched junction nucleotides: 9. The CDR3 contains 17 residues. The CDR3, as DNA: TGTGCCAGCAGCTTGCGGCGGGGGGGCCCCCCCCAAGAGACCCAGTACTTC. Translation: CASSLRRGGPPQETQYF.

V usage is TRBV7-8 and J usage is TRBJ2-7, with unresolved D. The germline CDR1 and CDR2 sequences are SGHVS and FQNEAQ. V lost 1 base, J lost 3 bases, and 13 bases lay in between. The CDR3 runs 15 residues. The CDR3 reads CASSLVRAPVYEQYF. CDR3 bases: TGTGCCAGCAGCTTAGTCCGGGCTCCCGTCTACGAGCAGTACTTC.

In this sample, this clone turned up a few times. The chain carries TRBV6-1 and TRBJ1-6; 7 bases are a match to TRBD1. Per the germline V gene, CDR1 is MNHNS and CDR2 is SASEGT. V lost 7 bases to trimming and J lost 10 bases; unmatched junction nucleotides: 13. This CDR3 spans 15 amino acids. The CDR3 sequence is CASKPTGLVGSPLHF. For the CDR3, the DNA is TGTGCCAGCAAACCGACAGGGTTGGTAGGGTCACCCCTCCACTTT.

CDR3 region: CASSLASGSGTGELFF. The CDR3 DNA sequence: TGTGCCAGCAGCTTGGCTAGCGGGAGCGGGACCGGGGAGCTGTTTTTT. This sequence joins TRBV11-3 and TRBJ2-2, with 10 bases aligning to TRBD2. The V and J ends lost 3 bases and 5 bases, in that order; junction bases with no gene match: 6. This CDR3 region has 16 residues. From germline, CDR1 is SGHNT and CDR2 YENEEA.

The chain uses TRBV7-6 and TRBJ2-3; D gene ambiguous. V gave up 5 bases and J gave up 4 bases, with 13 bases separating them. This CDR3 is 14 amino acids long. Germline V gene sequence: CDR1 SGHVS, CDR2 FNYEAQ. CDR3 bases: TGTGCCAGCAGCGCACCAGTGCGGCCAGATACGCAGTATTTT. It codes for CASSAPVRPDTQYF.

The V gene is TRBV29-1, the J gene TRBJ2-2; 10 nucleotides agree with TRBD2. Germline V gives CDR1 SQVTM, CDR2 ANQGSEA. The CDR3 is made up of 18 amino acids. V lost 6 bases to trimming and J lost 2 bases; unmatched junction nucleotides: 15. CDR3 sequence: CSVDPRGSGGSNTGELFF. The CDR3 DNA is TGCAGCGTCGACCCTAGGGGTAGCGGGGGGTCCAACACCGGGGAGCTGTTTTTT.